This entry concerns a single TCR beta chain. The antigen remains unidentified. The second PCR ran about 6 to 12 cycles with a sample-barcoded 5' primer and J-beta primers. Each cDNA molecule carried a tag from a template-switch adaptor that contained 12 random nucleotides. TCRdb re-derived calls from the 5' RACE reads in MiXCR, one entry per CDR3 protein. In the table there are 1.5 million to 1.9 million distinct CDR3 sequences, 35% to 45% of which are singletons. Germline CDR1 DFQATT, CDR2 SNEGSKA (reference sequence). V was cut by 0 bases and J by 4 bases, with 9 bases left in between. This CDR3 has 13 amino acids. The sample belongs to a study of blood T cells in healthy people across ages. Across the study: About one barcoded beta molecule per two T cells came from capture by template switching. General observations from the study: TCR beta diversity per million T cells fell roughly linearly with age.

This chain links TRBV20-1 with TRBJ1-2; D call uncertain. The source is a woman aged 18-35 years in good health. The sequenced sample was blood. CDR3 loop: CSARDQKGYGYTF. DNA of the CDR3: TGCAGTGCTAGAGATCAAAAAGGCTATGGCTACACCTTC.